One and the same sample provided the 11 T cell receptor beta chains below, sequenced in a study of CD8 T cells in Susac syndrome (dated by TCRdb to between 2018 and 2021). Libraries were prepared through the immunoSEQ multiplex PCR assay. RNA was extracted using the RNeasy kit, and roughly 0.45 to 1 ug of the RNA was reverse transcribed with random hexamers. Through fastp at Q25 and MiXCR, TCRdb rebuilt clones from the public reads, retaining in-frame beta chains. Entries are consolidated by CDR3 protein sequence, retaining the most common genes and DNA. This sample holds under 150,000 distinct CDR3 sequences; roughly 94% were observed only once. The ten largest make up 0.14% of the sample. The sample comprised CD4+ T cells from PBMCs. The origin of the receptors is a human donor with Susac syndrome.

V and J are TRBV18 and TRBJ1-1; D unclear. CDR3 length: 13 residues. Trimming cost V 8 bases and J 3 bases, with 13 bases left between them. In germline, CDR1 is KGHSH, CDR2 LQKENI. The CDR3 DNA reads as TGTGCCAGCCGGGTGGGTAGGGACACTGAAGCTTTCTTT. As protein: CASRVGRDTEAFF.

The V and J genes are TRBV5-6 and TRBJ2-4; D might be TRBD2 (5 bases). V was trimmed by 3 bases and J by 7 bases, leaving 14 bases between them. From germline, CDR1 is SGHDT and CDR2 YYEEEE. CDR3 length: 14 residues. The CDR3 loop reads CASSSPGLSNIQYF. The CDR3 DNA sequence: TGTGCCAGCAGCTCTCCTGGACTGTCGAACATTCAGTACTTC.

This clonotype was seen a single time. The chain combines TRBV7-2 with TRBJ2-5, with a tentative D call TRBD2 (5 bases). CDR3 size: 13 residues. The germline V gene encodes CDR1 SGHTA and CDR2 FQGNSA. The ends were cut back, 5 bases at V and 4 bases at J, with 11 bases in the middle. The CDR3 DNA is TGTGCCAGCAGCCGGGGAGCTAGAGAGACCCAGTACTTC. This encodes CASSRGARETQYF.

V usage is TRBV20-1 and J usage is TRBJ2-7, with 7 bases fitting TRBD1. V lost 7 bases, J lost 0 bases, and 6 bases stayed unmatched. The germline V gene encodes CDR1 DFQATT and CDR2 SNEGSKA (reference sequence). The CDR3 is 13 amino acids. The CDR3 region is CSVRKGASYEQYF. The DNA of the CDR3 is TGCAGTGTTCGGAAGGGGGCCTCCTACGAGCAGTACTTC.

The chain joins TRBV29-1 to TRBJ1-1; 7 bases map to TRBD1. The ends lost 7 bases at V and 1 base at J; junction bases unmatched: 9. In germline, CDR1 is SQVTM, CDR2 ANQGSEA. The CDR3 has 14 residues. CDR3 in amino acids: CSATGARENTEAFF. The DNA of the CDR3 is TGCAGCGCAACAGGGGCCCGGGAGAACACTGAAGCTTTCTTT.

Only one count was recorded for this clonotype. The rearrangement links TRBV20-1 to TRBJ2-7; D is ambiguous. In germline, CDR1 is DFQATT, CDR2 SNEGSKA (reference sequence). The CDR3 has 13 residues. The V and J ends lost 3 bases and 2 bases respectively, with 11 bases between them. CDR3 sequence (DNA): TGCAGTGCTAGTTTGCCAGGCCCCTACGAGCAGTACTTC. It is translated as CSASLPGPYEQYF.

The V and J genes are TRBV9 and TRBJ2-7, with unresolved D. Trimming pared 7 bases from V and 5 bases from J, leaving 19 bases between. Per the germline V gene, CDR1 is SGDLS and CDR2 is YYNGEE. The CDR3 is 14 residues long. The CDR3 DNA reads TGTGCCAGCTCTCCTTTAGGACCTCTCGACGAGCAGTACTTC. As protein: CASSPLGPLDEQYF.

The rearrangement links TRBV20-1 to TRBJ1-5; 9 bases are a match to TRBD1. Unmatched junction bases numbered 13, after V lost 7 bases and J lost 6 bases. This CDR3 has 15 amino acids. Germline values: CDR1 DFQATT, CDR2 SNEGSKA (reference sequence). This chain's CDR3 is CSVSVGTGNSQPQHF. The CDR3 nucleotides read TGCAGTGTTTCTGTGGGGACAGGGAACTCTCAGCCCCAGCATTTT.

The sample holds one count of this clonotype. The rearrangement links TRBV15 to TRBJ2-3, with 10 bases identical to TRBD2. After removal of 0 bases from V and 9 bases from J, the junction contained 9 bases not matched to a gene. The CDR3 covers 16 residues. Germline CDR1 and CDR2: LNHNV and YYDKDF (reference sequence). CDR3 nucleotide sequence: TGTGCCACCAGCAGAGATAAGGTAGCGGGAGGAGGGACGCAGTATTTT. Its protein is CATSRDKVAGGGTQYF.

The rearrangement links TRBV28 to TRBJ1-6, with TRBD1 identical over 8 bases. Germline V gene data show CDR1 as MDHEN and CDR2 as SYDVKM. The CDR3 runs 15 residues. Trimming cost V 6 bases and J 7 bases; bases outside gene matches: 8. CDR3: CASSPSTGENSPLHF. DNA for the CDR3: TGTGCCAGCAGCCCTTCGACAGGGGAGAATTCACCCCTCCACTTT.

The V call is TRBV28, the J call TRBJ1-2, with 7 positions matching TRBD1. The CDR3 has 17 residues. Germline CDR1 and CDR2: MDHEN and SYDVKM. The ends lost 6 bases at V and 4 bases at J; junction bases unmatched: 17. The chain's CDR3 is CASSIGQVLHQFYGYTF. DNA of the CDR3: TGTGCCAGCAGCATCGGACAGGTGCTTCATCAGTTCTATGGCTACACCTTC.